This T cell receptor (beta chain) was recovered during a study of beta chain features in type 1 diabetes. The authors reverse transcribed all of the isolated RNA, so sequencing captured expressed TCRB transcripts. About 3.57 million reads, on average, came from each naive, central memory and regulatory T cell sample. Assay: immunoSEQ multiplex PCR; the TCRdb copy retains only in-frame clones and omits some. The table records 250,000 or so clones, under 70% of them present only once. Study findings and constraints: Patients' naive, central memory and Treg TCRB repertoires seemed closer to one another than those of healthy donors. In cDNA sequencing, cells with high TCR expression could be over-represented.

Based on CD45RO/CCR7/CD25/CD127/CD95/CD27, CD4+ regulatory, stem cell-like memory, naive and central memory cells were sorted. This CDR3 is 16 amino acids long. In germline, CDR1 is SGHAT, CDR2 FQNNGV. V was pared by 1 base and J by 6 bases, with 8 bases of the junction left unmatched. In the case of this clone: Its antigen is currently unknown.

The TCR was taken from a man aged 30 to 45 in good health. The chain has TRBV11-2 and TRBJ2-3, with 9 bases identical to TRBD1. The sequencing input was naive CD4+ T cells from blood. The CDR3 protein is CASSLVWDRDSDTQYF. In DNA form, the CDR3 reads TGTGCCAGCAGCTTAGTCTGGGACAGGGATTCCGATACGCAGTATTTT.